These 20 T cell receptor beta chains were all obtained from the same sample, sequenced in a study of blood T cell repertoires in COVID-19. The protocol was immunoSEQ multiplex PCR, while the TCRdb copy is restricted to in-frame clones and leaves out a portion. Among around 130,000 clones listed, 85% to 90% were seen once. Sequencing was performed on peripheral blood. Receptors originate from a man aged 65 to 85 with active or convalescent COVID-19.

CDR3 loop: CASRVQGTHQETQYF. The CDR3 bases are TGTGCCAGTAGGGTACAGGGGACCCACCAAGAGACCCAGTACTTC. The rearrangement links TRBV19 to TRBJ2-5, with 7 bases fitting TRBD1. V shed 6 bases and J 0 bases; nucleotides not matched to a gene: 7. Germline lookup yields CDR1 LNHDA and CDR2 SQIVND (reference sequence). The CDR3 length is 15 residues.

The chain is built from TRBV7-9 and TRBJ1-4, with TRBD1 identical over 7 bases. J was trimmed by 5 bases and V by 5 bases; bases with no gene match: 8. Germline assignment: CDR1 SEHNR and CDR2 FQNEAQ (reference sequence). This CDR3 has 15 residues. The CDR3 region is CASSPSGGLNEKLFF. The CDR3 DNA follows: TGTGCCAGCAGCCCTTCAGGGGGGCTGAATGAAAAACTGTTTTTT.

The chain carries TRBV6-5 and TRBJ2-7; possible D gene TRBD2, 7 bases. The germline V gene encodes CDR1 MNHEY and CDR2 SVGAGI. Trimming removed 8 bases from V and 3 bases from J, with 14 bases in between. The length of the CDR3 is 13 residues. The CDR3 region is CASHRASGYEQYF. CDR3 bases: TGTGCCAGCCACAGGGCTAGCGGCTACGAGCAGTACTTC.

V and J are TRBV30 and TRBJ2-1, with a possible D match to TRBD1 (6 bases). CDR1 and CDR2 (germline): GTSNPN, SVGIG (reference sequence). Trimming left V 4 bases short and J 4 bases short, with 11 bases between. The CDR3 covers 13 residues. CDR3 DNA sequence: TGTGCCTGGATGTCGGGACAATACAATGAGCAGTTCTTC. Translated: CAWMSGQYNEQFF.

The CDR3 DNA sequence: TGCGCCAGCAGCTTCGGGACAGTGAACACTGAAGCTTTCTTT. It is translated as CASSFGTVNTEAFF. The V call is TRBV5-1, the J call TRBJ1-1; 7 positions match TRBD1. There are 14 residues in the CDR3. The V segment lost 2 bases and the J segment 0 bases; nucleotides outside the gene matches: 1. Germline V lookup: CDR1 SGHRS, CDR2 YFSETQ.

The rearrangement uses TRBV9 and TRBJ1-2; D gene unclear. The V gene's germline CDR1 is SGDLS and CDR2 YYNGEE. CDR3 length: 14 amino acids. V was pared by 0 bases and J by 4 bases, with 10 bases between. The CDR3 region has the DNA TGTGCCAGCAGCGTAGACTTTCCGAGCTATGGCTACACCTTC. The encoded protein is CASSVDFPSYGYTF.

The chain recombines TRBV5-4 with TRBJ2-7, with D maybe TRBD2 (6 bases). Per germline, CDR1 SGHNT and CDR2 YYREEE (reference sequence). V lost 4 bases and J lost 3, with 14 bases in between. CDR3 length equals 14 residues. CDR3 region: CASSPGVSRYEQYF. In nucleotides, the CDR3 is TGTGCCAGCAGCCCGGGGGTCTCCCGCTACGAGCAGTACTTC.

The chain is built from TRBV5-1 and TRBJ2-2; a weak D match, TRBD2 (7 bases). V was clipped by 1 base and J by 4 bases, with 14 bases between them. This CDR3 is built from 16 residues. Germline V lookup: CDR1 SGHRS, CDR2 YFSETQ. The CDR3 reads CASSLIGGQGTGELFF. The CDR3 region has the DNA TGCGCCAGCAGCTTGATCGGGGGGCAGGGCACCGGGGAGCTGTTTTTT. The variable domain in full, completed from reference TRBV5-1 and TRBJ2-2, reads KAGVTQTPRYLIKTRGQQVTLSCSPISGHRSVSWYQQTPGQGLQFLFEYFSETQRNKGNFPGRFSGRQFSNSRSEMNVSTLELGDSALYLCASSLIGGQGTGELFFGEGSRLTVL.

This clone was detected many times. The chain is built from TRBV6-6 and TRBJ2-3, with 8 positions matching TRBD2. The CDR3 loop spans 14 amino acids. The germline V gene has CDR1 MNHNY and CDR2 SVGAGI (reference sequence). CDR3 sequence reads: CATMDGRATDTQYF. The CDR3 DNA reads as TGTGCGACCATGGACGGGAGGGCCACAGATACGCAGTATTTT.

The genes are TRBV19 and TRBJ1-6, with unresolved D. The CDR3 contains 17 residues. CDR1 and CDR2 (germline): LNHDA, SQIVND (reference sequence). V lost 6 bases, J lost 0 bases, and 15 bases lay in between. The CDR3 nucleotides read TGTGCCAGTAGGCACCGATATTTCAGCTCCTATAATTCACCCCTCCACTTT. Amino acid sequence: CASRHRYFSSYNSPLHF.

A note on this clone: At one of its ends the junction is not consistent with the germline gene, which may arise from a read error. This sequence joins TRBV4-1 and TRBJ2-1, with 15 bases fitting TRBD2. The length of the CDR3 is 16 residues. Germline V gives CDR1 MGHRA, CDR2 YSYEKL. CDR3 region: CASSQAPGLAGGPGVF. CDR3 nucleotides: TGCGCCAGCAGCCAAGCCCCGGGACTAGCGGGAGGCCCGGGGGTCTTC.

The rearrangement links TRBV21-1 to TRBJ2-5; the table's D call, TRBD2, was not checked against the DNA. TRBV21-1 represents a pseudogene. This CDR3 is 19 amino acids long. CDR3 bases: TGTGCCAGCAGCAAAGTCGATCTTAGGCCTAGCCCCTACCAAGAGACCCAGTACTTC. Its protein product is CASSKVDLRPSPYQETQYF.

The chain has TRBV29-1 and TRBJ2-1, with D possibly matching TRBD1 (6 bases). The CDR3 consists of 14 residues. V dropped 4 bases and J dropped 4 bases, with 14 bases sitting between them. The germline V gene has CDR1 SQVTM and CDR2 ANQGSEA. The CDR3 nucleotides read TGCAGCGTTGGTCAGGGGTCCCTATACAATGAGCAGTTCTTC. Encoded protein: CSVGQGSLYNEQFF.

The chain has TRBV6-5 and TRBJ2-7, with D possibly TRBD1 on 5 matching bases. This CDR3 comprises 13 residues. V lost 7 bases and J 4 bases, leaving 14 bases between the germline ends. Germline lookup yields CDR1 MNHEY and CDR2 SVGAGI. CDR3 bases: TGTGCCAGCACAATAGGGGTAGGTTACGAGCAGTACTTC. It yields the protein CASTIGVGYEQYF.

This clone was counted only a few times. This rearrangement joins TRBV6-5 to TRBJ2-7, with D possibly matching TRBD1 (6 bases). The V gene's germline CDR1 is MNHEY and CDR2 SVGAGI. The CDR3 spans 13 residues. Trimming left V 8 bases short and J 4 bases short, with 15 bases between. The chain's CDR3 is CASFRDTLYEQYF. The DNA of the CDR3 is TGTGCCAGCTTCCGGGACACTTTGTACGAGCAGTACTTC.

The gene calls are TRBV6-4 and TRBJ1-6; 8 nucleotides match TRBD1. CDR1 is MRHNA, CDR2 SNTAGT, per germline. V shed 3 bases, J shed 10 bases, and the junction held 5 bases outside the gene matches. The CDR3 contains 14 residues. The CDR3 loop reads CASSEGPGGSPLHF. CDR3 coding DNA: TGTGCCAGCAGTGAGGGCCCAGGGGGCTCACCCCTCCACTTT.

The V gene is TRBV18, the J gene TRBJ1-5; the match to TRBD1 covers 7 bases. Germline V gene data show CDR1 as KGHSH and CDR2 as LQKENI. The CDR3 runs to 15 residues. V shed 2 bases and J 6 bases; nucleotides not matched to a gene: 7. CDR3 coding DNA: TGTGCCAGCTCACCAGGAGGGGGCGGCGGTCAGCCCCAGCATTTT. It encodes CASSPGGGGGQPQHF.

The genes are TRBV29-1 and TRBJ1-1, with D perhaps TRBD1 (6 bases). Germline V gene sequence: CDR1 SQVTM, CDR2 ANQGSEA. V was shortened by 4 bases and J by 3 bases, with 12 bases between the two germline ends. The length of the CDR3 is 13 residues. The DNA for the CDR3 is TGCAGCGTTGTTGGCAGGGGAGACACTGAAGCTTTCTTT. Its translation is CSVVGRGDTEAFF.

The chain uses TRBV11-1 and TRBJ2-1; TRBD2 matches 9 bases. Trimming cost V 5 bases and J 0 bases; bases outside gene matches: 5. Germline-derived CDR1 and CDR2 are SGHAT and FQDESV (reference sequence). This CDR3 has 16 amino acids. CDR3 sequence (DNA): TGTGCCAGCAGCGCCGGACTAGCGAGCTCCTACAATGAGCAGTTCTTC. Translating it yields CASSAGLASSYNEQFF. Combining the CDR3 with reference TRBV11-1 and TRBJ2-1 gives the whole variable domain EAEVAQSPRYKITEKSQAVAFWCDPISGHATLYWYRQILGQGPELLVQFQDESVVDDSQLPKDRFSAERLKGVDSTLKIQPAELGDSAMYLCASSAGLASSYNEQFFGPGTRLTVL.

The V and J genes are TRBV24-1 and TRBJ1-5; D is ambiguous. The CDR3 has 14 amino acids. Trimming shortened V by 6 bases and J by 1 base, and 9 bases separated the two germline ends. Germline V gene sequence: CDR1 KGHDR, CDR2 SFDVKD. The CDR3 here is CATSLPVSNQPQHF. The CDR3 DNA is TGTGCCACCAGTCTTCCGGTGAGCAATCAGCCCCAGCATTTT.